Below, 10 T cell receptor beta chains from the same sample are listed, as sequenced in a study of OX40 agonist ivuxolimab in advanced cancers. This table comes from immunoSEQ multiplex PCR, and its TCRdb copy is limited to in-frame clones, with some not included. The sample carries tens of thousands of clones, roughly 78% recorded once. Source: CD4+ or CD8+ T cells sorted from blood, taken in a trial of the OX40 agonist ivuxolimab. These receptors were obtained from an adult with an advanced solid tumor such as melanoma, head and neck, liver or kidney cancer.

This rearrangement joins TRBV5-1 to TRBJ2-7; D may be TRBD1 (6 bases). Germline loops: CDR1 SGHRS, CDR2 YFSETQ. V dropped 4 bases and J dropped 1 base, with 15 bases sitting between them. The CDR3 spans 15 residues. The CDR3 region has the DNA TGCGCCAGCAGCGCATGGGTAGGGGGATCCTACGAGCAGTACTTC. Encoded protein: CASSAWVGGSYEQYF.

The rearrangement uses TRBV7-9 and TRBJ1-4, with TRBD1 identical over 8 bases. After removal of 4 bases from V and 12 bases from J, the junction contained 13 bases not matched to a gene. CDR1 and CDR2 from the germline V gene are SEHNR and FQNEAQ (reference sequence). The CDR3 has 15 residues. Written as DNA, the CDR3 is TGTGCCAGCAGCTATTCAGGGGGCGTAAGTGGGGAACTGTTTTTT. Its protein product is CASSYSGGVSGELFF.

The chain employs TRBV30 and TRBJ1-3, with D perhaps matching TRBD1 (6 bases). The CDR3 consists of 14 residues. Per the germline V gene, CDR1 is GTSNPN and CDR2 is SVGIG (reference sequence). V gave up 5 bases and J gave up 4 bases, with 15 bases separating them. The CDR3 spells CAWGPGVRGNTIYF. In DNA, the CDR3 is TGTGCCTGGGGCCCAGGGGTTCGAGGAAACACCATATATTTT.

CDR3 region: CASSTSTGRGYEQYF. In nucleotides, the CDR3 is TGTGCCAGCAGCACCTCGACAGGGAGAGGCTACGAGCAGTACTTC. The rearrangement uses TRBV28 and TRBJ2-7; 7 bases map to TRBD1. Losses at the gene ends were 6 bases for V and 3 bases for J; bases not matched to a gene: 11. Germline V gives CDR1 MDHEN, CDR2 SYDVKM. The CDR3 contains 15 residues.

The chain employs TRBV6-6 and TRBJ2-1; 7 bases map to TRBD1. The germline V gene encodes CDR1 MNHNY and CDR2 SVGAGI (reference sequence). The V gene end was trimmed by 6 bases and the J gene end by 0 bases; junction bases not matched to a gene: 5. The CDR3 sequence is 15 residues long. The CDR3 loop reads CASSLTGNSYNEQFF. DNA for the CDR3: TGTGCCAGCAGCCTGACAGGGAACTCCTACAATGAGCAGTTCTTC.

The chain carries TRBV6-5 and TRBJ2-1; D remains unclear. Germline-derived CDR1 and CDR2 are MNHEY and SVGAGI. The CDR3 runs 15 residues. V was clipped by 5 bases and J by 6 bases, with 17 bases between them. Here the CDR3 DNA reads TGTGCCAGCAGTCCGGACGGTGGAGTTGGCAATGAGCAGTTCTTC. Translating gives CASSPDGGVGNEQFF.

This clone was counted once. V is TRBV7-3 and J is TRBJ2-1, with 9 nucleotides matching TRBD2. J was trimmed by 6 bases and V by 4 bases; bases with no gene match: 13. Germline CDR1 SGHTA, CDR2 FQGTGA. The CDR3 spans 17 residues. The DNA of the CDR3 is TGTGCCAGCAGCTCTGAACCGGGACTAGCAAATCCCAATGAGCAGTTCTTC. Protein sequence: CASSSEPGLANPNEQFF.

The chain couples TRBV27 to TRBJ1-6; no firm D call. The CDR3 totals 16 residues. V dropped 4 bases and J dropped 4 bases, with 14 bases sitting between them. Germline CDR1 and CDR2: MNHEY and SMNVEV (reference sequence). The CDR3: CASSSRVGGYNSPLHF. The DNA of the CDR3 is TGTGCCAGCAGTTCGAGGGTCGGAGGGTATAATTCACCCCTCCACTTT.

This clone appeared a single time. The V and J genes are TRBV9 and TRBJ1-2; TRBD1 matches 7 bases. CDR1 is SGDLS and CDR2 is YYNGEE in the germline V gene. V was pared by 1 base and J by 1 base, with 13 bases of the junction left unmatched. The length of the CDR3 is 18 residues. CDR3 amino acids: CASSVSLPGGGDNYGYTF. The CDR3, as DNA: TGTGCCAGCAGCGTATCCTTGCCGGGAGGGGGCGATAACTATGGCTACACCTTC.

The V gene is TRBV21-1, the J gene TRBJ2-5; no check of the table's D call, TRBD2, against the DNA was made. TRBJ2-7 explains the end of the DNA better; the J call may be wrong. TRBV21-1 is shown as a pseudogene. The CDR3 totals 15 residues. The DNA for the CDR3 is TGTGCCAGCAGCAAAGACACTTGCGGGAGCTACGAGCAGTACTTC. Translating it yields CASSKDTCGSYEQYF.